This T cell receptor (beta chain) was identified in a study of regulatory T cells in long-lasting Graves disease. Whole-study results and caveats: Graves' patients with persistent disease showed TCR diversity lower than patients newly diagnosed.

This clonotype was recorded at least ten times. Its specificity is not known. Time point: newly diagnosed GD, antithyroid drugs for less than 3 months. From RNA extracted from PBMCs, the TCR library was made. CDR3 regions were amplified by Arm-PCR using iRepertoire HTBI primers to build TCR beta libraries. TCRdb called the multiplex PCR reads again in MiXCR, with one record for every CDR3 protein. This table holds a few hundred thousand distinct CDR3 sequences, around 20% found once. Germline CDR1 SGHTA, CDR2 FQGNSA. CDR3 size: 15 residues. The ends were cut back, 1 base at V and 5 bases at J, with 12 bases in the middle.

The TCR sequence derives from a female donor with Graves disease. The source material was peripheral blood mononuclear cells (PBMCs), sampled at new diagnosis, from a patient treated with antithyroid drugs. This chain connects TRBV7-2 to TRBJ1-3; no firm D call. CDR3 coding DNA: TGTGCCAGCAGCTTAGAGGCTCAATGGAGAAACACCATATATTTT. It specifies CASSLEAQWRNTIYF.